This T cell receptor (beta chain) appears in the sequencing data of a study of shared clonotypes between healthy human individuals. This clone was seen once. This CDR3 is built from 13 residues. The V and J ends lost 3 bases and 4 bases respectively, with 7 bases between them. Looked up from germline, CDR1 is MGHRA and CDR2 is YSYEKL. The authors' processing: Filtering was not the same, since immunoSEQ gave junction-only sequences without quality scores. Profiled with immunoSEQ multiplex PCR; TCRdb holds only in-frame clones, not every one. V and J calls and clone size come straight from that table; D and trimming were deduced from the DNA. This sample has about 700,000 clones; about 90% occur once, and the top ten carry approximately 24%. CD45RO negativity and positive selection for CCR7 defined naive CD8 cells, a population that excluded terminally differentiated effector memory CD45RA+ cells.

The specimen sequenced was naive CD8+ T cells sorted from blood. The sequence came from a man aged 25-45 years in good health. The chain links TRBV4-1 to TRBJ2-1; D uncertain. CDR3 nucleotide sequence: TGCGCCAGCAGCCAGGCCAGATACAATGAGCAGTTCTTC. This gives the protein CASSQARYNEQFF.